The present entry profiles one T cell receptor (beta chain) with its context. Other nucleotide sequences from this sample produce the same CDR3. Some clones are missing from TCRdb's copy, which holds only in-frame ones; the method was immunoSEQ multiplex PCR. The sample carries about 530,000 clones, 90% to 96% recorded once. V shed 3 bases and J shed 10 bases, with 4 bases lying between them. The CDR3 contains 10 residues. Per the germline V gene, CDR1 is MDHEN and CDR2 is SYDVKM. The sample is drawn from a study of shared clonotypes between healthy human individuals. The sample comprised naive CD4+ T cells sorted from blood. Subset indicated: CD45RA+ positively selected. This clonotype originated in a woman aged 30 to 39 in good health. This rearrangement joins TRBV28 to TRBJ1-5, with D hard to call. CDR3 DNA: TGTGCCAGCAGTTTTAGTCCCCAGCATTTT. The encoded protein is CASSFSPQHF. Supplemented by reference TRBV28 and TRBJ1-5, the full variable domain reads DVKVTQSSRYLVKRTGEKVFLECVQDMDHENMFWYRQDPGLGLRLIYFSYDVKMKEKGDIPEGYSVSREKKERFSLILESASTNQTSMYLCASSFSPQHFGDGTRLSIL.